This passage covers 23 T cell receptor beta chains from one sample sequenced in a study of vaccination and CD4 T cells after COVID-19. Cultured CD4+ T-cell DNA underwent Oncomine TCR Beta short-read sequencing. Each CDR3 protein gets one entry after TCRdb re-called the PCR reads with MiXCR. Here the sample spans fewer than 4,000 distinct CDR3 sequences, 70% to 90% being singletons. This sample's treatment: roughly 11-day PBMC culture with coronavirus spike peptide pools or control peptides (ViraFEST assay). No antigens are known for them. Sequenced material: CD4+ T cells from blood, cultured in vitro. The receptor set was obtained from a human donor who had recovered from COVID-19.

The chain links TRBV2 to TRBJ1-2; D not certain. Germline V CDR1 and CDR2: SNHLY, FYNNEI. The CDR3 sequence is 16 residues long. Trimming removed 0 bases from V and 8 bases from J, with 19 bases in between. The CDR3 loop reads CASSEASQRALGGYTF. In DNA form, the CDR3 reads TGTGCCAGCAGTGAAGCTAGCCAGCGCGCCCTGGGGGGCTACACCTTC.

This rearrangement joins TRBV6-1 to TRBJ1-5; unclear D gene. The V gene's germline CDR1 is MNHNS and CDR2 SASEGT. The CDR3 totals 15 residues. V lost 8 bases and J lost 3, with 17 bases in between. The CDR3 spells CASLPRAILNQPQHF. In DNA form, the CDR3 reads TGTGCCAGCCTCCCAAGGGCAATCCTCAATCAGCCCCAGCATTTT.

The V call is TRBV7-2, the J call TRBJ1-5; tentative D call: TRBD1 (5 bases). This CDR3 comprises 15 residues. CDR1 is SGHTA, CDR2 FQGNSA, per germline. V lost 6 bases and J lost 8, with 20 bases in between. The CDR3 protein is CASRLDSFRFEPQHF. CDR3 DNA: TGTGCCAGCAGACTCGACAGTTTCCGATTTGAGCCCCAGCATTTT.

As for this clonotype: One end of the junction varies from germline; a read error may be responsible. The chain combines TRBV6-5 with TRBJ1-2, with D uncertain. The V gene's germline CDR1 is MNHEY and CDR2 SVGAGI. The CDR3 is 14 residues long. The CDR3 DNA reads as TGTGCCAGCAGTCACTCACCGGGAAACTATGGCTACACCTTC. Translation gives CASSHSPGNYGYTF.

CDR3 DNA sequence: TGTGCCAGCAGTTTAGGAGGGACAGGGGGCAATCAGCCCCAGCATTTT. Amino acids: CASSLGGTGGNQPQHF. The chain links TRBV12-3 or TRBV12-4 to TRBJ1-5; 10 bases align to TRBD1. CDR3 length equals 16 residues. V shed 1 base, J shed 2 bases, and the junction held 2 bases outside the gene matches.

The genes are TRBV10-3 and TRBJ1-5; no clear D. Germline V gene sequence: CDR1 ENHRY, CDR2 SYGVKD. This CDR3 region has 13 residues. V shed 6 bases and J shed 2 bases, with 8 bases lying between them. For the CDR3, the DNA is TGTGCCATCAGCAAGGATCGCAATCAGCCCCAGCATTTT. Translated, it gives CAISKDRNQPQHF.

This clonotype is a singleton in its sample. The chain is built from TRBV18 and TRBJ1-1, with D uncertain. The V end was cut by 3 bases, the J end by 0 bases, with 11 bases between. This CDR3 is 15 amino acids long. Germline loops: CDR1 KGHSH, CDR2 LQKENI. The CDR3 DNA is TGTGCCAGCTCACCCGTGGAGGAGTTGAACACTGAAGCTTTCTTT. Translated: CASSPVEELNTEAFF.

This clonotype showed up just once. This chain uses TRBV10-3 with TRBJ1-2, with TRBD1 matching 8 bases. The CDR3 totals 15 residues. Trimming at V came to 2 bases and at J to 8 bases, leaving 10 bases not matched to a gene. CDR1 and CDR2 (germline): ENHRY, SYGVKD. CDR3 protein: CAISEPRQGQGGYTF. CDR3 coding DNA: TGTGCCATCAGTGAGCCGAGACAGGGGCAAGGAGGCTACACCTTC.

This chain connects TRBV6-1 to TRBJ1-5; D ambiguous. The germline V gene encodes CDR1 MNHNS and CDR2 SASEGT. Trimming removed 6 bases at V and 4 bases at J, with 7 bases between. There are 12 residues in the CDR3. CDR3 loop: CASRGGNQPQHF. In DNA, the CDR3 is TGTGCCAGCAGGGGAGGGAATCAGCCCCAGCATTTT.

The rearrangement uses TRBV10-3 and TRBJ1-5; D is possibly TRBD1 (5 bases). In germline, CDR1 is ENHRY, CDR2 SYGVKD. The CDR3 extends over 14 amino acids. V was pared by 10 bases and J by 7 bases, with 20 bases between. Written as DNA, the CDR3 is TGTGCCAGCAAAAAAGGGGCCACCGACCAGCCCCAGCATTTT. Its protein product is CASKKGATDQPQHF.

The chain joins TRBV15 to TRBJ1-5; 8 bases line up with TRBD1. V lost 6 bases, J lost 6 bases, and 13 bases stayed unmatched. This CDR3 contains 16 residues. Germline CDR1 is LNHNV and CDR2 is YYDKDF (reference sequence). CDR3 sequence reads: CATSFGQGVGGQPQHF. The CDR3 nucleotides are TGTGCCACCAGTTTTGGACAGGGAGTTGGGGGTCAGCCCCAGCATTTT. The variable domain in full, with the rest retrieved from reference TRBV15 and TRBJ1-5, is DAMVIQNPRYQVTQFGKPVTLSCSQTLNHNVMYWYQQKSSQAPKLLFHYYDKDFNNEADTPDNFQSRRPNTSFCFLDIRSPGLGDTAMYLCATSFGQGVGGQPQHFGDGTRLSIL.

The J gene is TRBJ1-6, the V gene TRBV2, with D hard to call. V was pared by 7 bases and J by 0 bases, with 10 bases between. CDR1 and CDR2 from the germline V gene are SNHLY and FYNNEI. This CDR3 has 15 residues. The CDR3, as DNA: TGTGCCAGCAAACCGGAGTCCTCCTATAATTCACCCCTCCACTTT. Its translation: CASKPESSYNSPLHF.

V usage is TRBV6-1 and J usage is TRBJ2-5; unclear D gene. V lost 5 bases to trimming and J lost 1 base, with 11 bases between them. The CDR3 is 14 amino acids. CDR1 is MNHNS, CDR2 SASEGT, per germline. CDR3 nucleotides: TGTGCCAGCAGTCGATCGGCGCTCCAAGAGACCCAGTACTTC. Amino acids: CASSRSALQETQYF.

The V gene is TRBV19, the J gene TRBJ1-1, with a weak D call TRBD1 (5 bases). Germline CDR1 and CDR2: LNHDA and SQIVND (reference sequence). Between the trimmed V and J ends, which lost 5 bases and 10 bases, there was a span of 17 bases. This CDR3 has 13 amino acids. The CDR3, as DNA: TGTGCCAGTAGTGAACTCGGGGCCCAGGGAGCTTTCTTT. It specifies CASSELGAQGAFF.

The CDR3 DNA is TGCGCCACCAAGATCAAGACCGGGGCCAACACAGATACGCAGTATTTT. Its translation is CATKIKTGANTDTQYF. The chain employs TRBV5-1 and TRBJ2-3; perhaps D is TRBD1 or TRBD2 (5 bases each). V lost 9 bases and J lost 2, with 22 bases in between. There are 16 residues in the CDR3. Germline CDR1 and CDR2: SGHRS and YFSETQ.

The chain joins TRBV7-3 to TRBJ2-2; TRBD2 is a possible D gene (6 bases). Germline CDR1 SGHTA, CDR2 FQGTGA. The CDR3 consists of 15 residues. The V end was cut by 5 bases, the J end by 6 bases, with 16 bases between. CDR3 in DNA: TGTGCCAGCAGCAATGGAGGGCTTCTGGCCGGGGAGCTGTTTTTT. Translation gives CASSNGGLLAGELFF.

V and J are TRBV28 and TRBJ1-6; D uncertain. CDR1 MDHEN and CDR2 SYDVKM come from the germline V gene. CDR3 length: 16 residues. V shed 10 bases and J shed 7 bases, with 23 bases lying between them. CDR3 DNA: TGTGCCACCAAGCCCCTGGGCCTTCGTCCCAATTCACCCCTCCACTTT. The encoded protein is CATKPLGLRPNSPLHF.

This chain uses TRBV6-2 or TRBV6-3 with TRBJ2-3; D unclear. CDR3 length: 12 residues. The germline CDR1 and CDR2 sequences are MNHEY and SVGEGT. The V and J ends lost 8 bases and 3 bases respectively, with 9 bases between them. The CDR3 DNA reads as TGTGCCAGCCCCCTCGCGACAGATACGCAGTATTTT. Translated, it gives CASPLATDTQYF.

The J gene is TRBJ2-7, the V gene TRBV6-2 or TRBV6-3; 16 nucleotides match TRBD2. Germline CDR1 and CDR2: MNHEY and SVGEGT. The CDR3 loop spans 18 amino acids. With 1 base clipped from V and 6 bases from J, the junction kept 9 bases outside the gene matches. CDR3 sequence reads: CASSYFGTSGGVPLEQYF. In DNA, the CDR3 is TGTGCCAGCAGTTACTTTGGGACTAGCGGGGGGGTCCCCCTCGAGCAGTACTTC.

By its share, this clonotype is medium-sized (0.01 to 0.1%). The gene calls are TRBV10-3 and TRBJ2-3, with a weak D call TRBD2 (6 bases). V was clipped by 4 bases and J by 0 bases, with 11 bases between them. The CDR3 is made up of 15 amino acids. Germline V gene lookup returns CDR1 ENHRY and CDR2 SYGVKD. In DNA form, the CDR3 reads TGTGCCATCAGTGTTGGGACTGCTAGCACAGATACGCAGTATTTT. Translation gives CAISVGTASTDTQYF.

The chain uses TRBV12-3 or TRBV12-4 and TRBJ1-2; TRBD1 is a possible D gene (5 bases). This CDR3 contains 13 residues. Trimming left V 3 bases short and J 4 bases short, with 9 bases between. The CDR3 sequence: CASSFSRVYGYTF. DNA of the CDR3: TGTGCCAGCAGTTTTAGCAGGGTCTATGGCTACACCTTC.

Only one count was recorded for this clonotype. This chain connects TRBV9 to TRBJ1-2, with TRBD1 as a possible D gene (5 bases). V dropped 3 bases and J dropped 1 base, with 13 bases sitting between them. Looked up from germline, CDR1 is SGDLS and CDR2 is YYNGEE. This CDR3 has 15 amino acids. The CDR3 bases are TGTGCCAGCAGCGCAAAACAGGCAAATAACTATGGCTACACCTTC. It translates to CASSAKQANNYGYTF.

This chain links TRBV7-6 with TRBJ1-2, with D uncertain. This CDR3 is built from 20 residues. Trimming removed 1 base at V and 4 bases at J, with 28 bases between. Germline assignment: CDR1 SGHVS and CDR2 FNYEAQ. The DNA of the CDR3 is TGTGCCAGCAGCTTAGGCCCAACCCCAAGACAAGGCGAGGGCACCTATGGCTACACCTTC. Its protein is CASSLGPTPRQGEGTYGYTF.